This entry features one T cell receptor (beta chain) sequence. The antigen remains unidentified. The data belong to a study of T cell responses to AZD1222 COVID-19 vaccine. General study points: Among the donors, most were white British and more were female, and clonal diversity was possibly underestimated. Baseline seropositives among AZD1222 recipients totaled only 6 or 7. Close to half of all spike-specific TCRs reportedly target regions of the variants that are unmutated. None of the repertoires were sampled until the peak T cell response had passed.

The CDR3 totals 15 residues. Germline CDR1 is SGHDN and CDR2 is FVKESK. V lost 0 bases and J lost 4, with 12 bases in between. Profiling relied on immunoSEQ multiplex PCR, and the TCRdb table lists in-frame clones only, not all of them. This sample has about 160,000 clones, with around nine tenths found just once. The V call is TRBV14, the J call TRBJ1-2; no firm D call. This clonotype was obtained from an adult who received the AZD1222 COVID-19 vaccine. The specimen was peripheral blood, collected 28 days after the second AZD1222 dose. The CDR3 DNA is TGTGCCAGCAGCCAAGACGTCTGGCCTCTCTATGGCTACACCTTC. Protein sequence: CASSQDVWPLYGYTF.